These T cell receptor beta chains were read from a single sample in a study of T-cell reconstitution after alpha-beta-depleted transplantation in children. TCRdb reprocessed the PCR reads via MiXCR and lists one record per CDR3 protein. The table lists around 250,000 distinct CDR3 sequences, roughly 24% of them singletons. This material consisted of PBMCs, taken before TCRalphabeta/CD19-depleted stem cell transplant. These receptors came from a girl aged 2-15 years with Fanconi anemia, due to receive a stem cell transplant. The CDR3 runs from the conserved cysteine through the conserved F or W. Fields, in order: J gene, clone size, V gene, D gene, CDR3 length, CDR3 protein, CDR3 DNA. The D gene is left open where the match is weak. Rows may omit the clone size; those that give it use once, few, many or a size class.

>TRBJ2-7|few|TRBV25-1|TRBD2|14
CASSEGLVRREQYF
TGTGCCAGCAGTGAAGGACTAGTAAGACGCGAGCAGTACTTC
>TRBJ2-1|-|TRBV3-1|-|19
CASSQDYGGGAGSYNEQFF
TGTGCCAGCAGCCAAGATTACGGTGGGGGGGCAGGATCCTACAATGAGCAGTTCTTC
>TRBJ2-3|many|TRBV20-1|TRBD2|15
CSARAERGNTDTQYF
TGCAGTGCTAGAGCCGAGCGGGGAAACACAGATACGCAGTATTTT
>TRBJ2-1|-|TRBV7-2|-|14
CASSKSGIYNEQFF
TGTGCCAGCAGCAAAAGCGGAATTTACAATGAGCAGTTCTTC
>TRBJ2-7|-|TRBV6-1|TRBD1|16
CASSTRPGQANFKQYF
TGTGCCAGCAGCACAAGGCCGGGACAGGCGAACTTTAAGCAGTACTTC
>TRBJ2-2|-|TRBV29-1|TRBD1|15
CSVGRGQGNTGELFF
TGCAGCGTCGGCCGGGGACAGGGGAACACCGGGGAGCTGTTTTTT
>TRBJ2-1|-|TRBV10-3|TRBD2|14
CATRREVAYNEQFF
TGTGCCACTCGGCGGGAGGTGGCCTACAATGAGCAGTTCTTC
>TRBJ2-1|few|TRBV12-3/TRBV12-4|TRBD2|14
CASSGTSGHNEQFF
TGTGCCAGCAGCGGGACTAGCGGTCACAATGAGCAGTTCTTC
>TRBJ1-1|-|TRBV6-6|TRBD1|13
CASRGQGSGEAFF
TGTGCCAGCAGAGGACAGGGGAGCGGTGAAGCTTTCTTT
>TRBJ2-5|-|TRBV5-1|TRBD1|13
CASTGTGVETQYF
TGCGCCAGCACCGGGACAGGGGTGGAGACCCAGTACTTC
>TRBJ2-3|-|TRBV7-3|-|14
CASSYGLPRDTQYF
TGTGCCAGCAGCTACGGACTCCCAAGGGATACGCAGTATTTT
>TRBJ2-1|few|TRBV9|TRBD2|16
CASSVGSSGLTNEQFF
TGTGCCAGCAGCGTAGGGTCTAGCGGGCTCACCAATGAGCAGTTCTTC
>TRBJ2-3|-|TRBV7-9|-|15
CASSSEAANTDTQYF
TGTGCCAGCAGCTCTGAAGCGGCCAACACAGATACGCAGTATTTT
>TRBJ1-2|many|TRBV12-3/TRBV12-4|TRBD1|12
CASGTGGYGYTF
TGTGCCAGCGGGACAGGGGGCTACGGCTACACCTTC
>TRBJ1-2|few|TRBV19|TRBD1|16
CASSTAGTGSNYGYTF
TGTGCCAGTAGTACGGCCGGGACAGGGAGTAACTATGGCTACACCTTC
>TRBJ2-2|many|TRBV12-3/TRBV12-4|-|12
CASSQASVELFF
TGTGCCAGCAGTCAAGCTAGCGTTGAGCTGTTTTTT